This T cell receptor (beta chain) was identified during a study of a mutant IDH1 vaccine in newly diagnosed glioma. As for the study in general: In weeks 1, 3, 5, 7, 11, 15, 19 and 23, patients were immunized, eight times in all. Sex among treated patients split 62.5% male, roughly 40% female; mean age was roughly 40 years. Study observations and caveats: Apparently, pseudoprogression bore no relation to changes among the top peripheral T cell clonotypes.

Only in-frame clones appear in the TCRdb table, and some are missing; sequencing was by immunoSEQ multiplex PCR. The profile covers over 35,000 clones, with just over 90% appearing a single time and around 2.5% taken by the ten largest. For this clone: Its antigen is not known.

Time point: week 5, during vaccination. Each vaccine dose was 300 ug of mutant IDH1 20-mer peptide, with topical imiquimod. This receptor was taken from a man in his forties or fifties with glioma. The sequenced sample was PBMCs, obtained from a glioma patient whose treatment included an IDH1 peptide vaccine.

The CDR3 is CASSETSGGAGELFF. The CDR3 bases are TGTGCCAGCAGTGAGACTAGCGGGGGGGCCGGGGAGCTGTTTTTT. J is TRBJ2-2 and V is TRBV9, with TRBD2 identical over 14 bases. The V and J ends lost 5 bases and 6 bases, in that order; junction bases with no gene match: 3. The germline V gene encodes CDR1 SGDLS and CDR2 YYNGEE. This CDR3 is 15 amino acids long.